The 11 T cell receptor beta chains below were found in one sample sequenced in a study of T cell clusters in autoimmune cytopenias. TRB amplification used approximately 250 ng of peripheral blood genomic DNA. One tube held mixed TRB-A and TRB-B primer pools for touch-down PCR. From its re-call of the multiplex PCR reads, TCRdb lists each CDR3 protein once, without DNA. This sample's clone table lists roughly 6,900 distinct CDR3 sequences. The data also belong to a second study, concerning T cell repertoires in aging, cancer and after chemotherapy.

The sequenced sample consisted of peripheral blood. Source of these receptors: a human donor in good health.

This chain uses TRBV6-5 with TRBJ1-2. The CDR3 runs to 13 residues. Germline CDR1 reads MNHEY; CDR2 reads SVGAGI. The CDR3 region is CASSYGARYGYTF.

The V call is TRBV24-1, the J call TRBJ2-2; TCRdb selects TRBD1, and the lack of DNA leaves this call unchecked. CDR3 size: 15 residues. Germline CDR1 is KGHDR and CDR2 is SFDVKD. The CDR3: CATSDAGQNTGELFF.

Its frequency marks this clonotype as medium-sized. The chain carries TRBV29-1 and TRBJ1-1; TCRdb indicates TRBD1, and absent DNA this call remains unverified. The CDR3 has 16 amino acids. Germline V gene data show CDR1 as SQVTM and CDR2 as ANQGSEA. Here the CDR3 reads CSVRSTGWGMNTEAFF.

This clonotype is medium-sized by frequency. CDR3 loop: CASSFTVSYEQYF. The chain combines TRBV27 with TRBJ2-7. CDR1 is MNHEY and CDR2 is SMNVEV in the germline V gene (reference sequence). The CDR3 has 13 amino acids.

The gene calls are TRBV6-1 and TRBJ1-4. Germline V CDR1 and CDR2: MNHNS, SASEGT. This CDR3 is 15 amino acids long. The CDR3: CASSEVGLVGEKLFF.

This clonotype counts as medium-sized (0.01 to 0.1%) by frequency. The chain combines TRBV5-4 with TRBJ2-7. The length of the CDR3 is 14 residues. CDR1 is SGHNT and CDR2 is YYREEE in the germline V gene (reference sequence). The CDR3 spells CASSPDLPPYEQYF. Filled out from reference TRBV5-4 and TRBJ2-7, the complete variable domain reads ETGVTQSPTHLIKTRGQQVTLRCSSQSGHNTVSWYQQALGQGPQFIFQYYREEENGRGNFPPRFSGLQFPNYSSELNVNALELDDSALYLCASSPDLPPYEQYFGPGTRLTVT.

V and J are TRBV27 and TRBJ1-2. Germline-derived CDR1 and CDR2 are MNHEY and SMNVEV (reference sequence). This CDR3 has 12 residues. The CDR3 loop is CASRGPSRGYTF.

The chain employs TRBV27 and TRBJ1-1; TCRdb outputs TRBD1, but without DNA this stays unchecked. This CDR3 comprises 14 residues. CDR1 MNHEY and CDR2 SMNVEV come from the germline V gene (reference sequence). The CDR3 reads CASSSGGENTEAFF.

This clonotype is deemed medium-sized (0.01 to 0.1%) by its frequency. The CDR3 reads CASSIIYRKSFMNTEAFF. This rearrangement joins TRBV19 to TRBJ1-1. This CDR3 contains 18 residues. Germline V gene lookup returns CDR1 LNHDA and CDR2 SQIVND (reference sequence).

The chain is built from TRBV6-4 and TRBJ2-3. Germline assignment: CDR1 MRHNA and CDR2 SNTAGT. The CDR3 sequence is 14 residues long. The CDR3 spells CASSASSPTDTQYF.

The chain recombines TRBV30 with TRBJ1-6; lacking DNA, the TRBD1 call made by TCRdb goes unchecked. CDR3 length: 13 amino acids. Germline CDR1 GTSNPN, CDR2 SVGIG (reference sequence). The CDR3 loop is CAWGGGKNSPLHF.